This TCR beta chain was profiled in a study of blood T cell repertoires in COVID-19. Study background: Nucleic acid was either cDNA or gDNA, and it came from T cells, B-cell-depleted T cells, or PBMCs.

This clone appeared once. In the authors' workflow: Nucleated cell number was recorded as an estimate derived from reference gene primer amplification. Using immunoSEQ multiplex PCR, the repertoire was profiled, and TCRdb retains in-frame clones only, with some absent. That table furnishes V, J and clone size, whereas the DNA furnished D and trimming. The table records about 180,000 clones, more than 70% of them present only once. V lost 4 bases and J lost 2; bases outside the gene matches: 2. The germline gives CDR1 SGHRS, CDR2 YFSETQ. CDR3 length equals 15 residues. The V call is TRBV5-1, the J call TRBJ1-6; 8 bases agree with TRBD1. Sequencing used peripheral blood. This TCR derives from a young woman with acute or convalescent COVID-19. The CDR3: CASSGQGTYNSPLHF. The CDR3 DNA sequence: TGCGCCAGCAGCGGACAGGGTACCTATAATTCACCCCTCCACTTT.